This TCR beta chain was obtained from a study of blood T cell repertoires in COVID-19. For the study at large: PBMCs, B-cell-depleted T cells, or T cells were the source of the cDNA or gDNA that made up the material.

V lost 7 bases, J lost 4 bases, and 16 bases lay in between. The CDR3 totals 15 residues. Looked up from germline, CDR1 is SNHLY and CDR2 is FYNNEI. Per the original methods: Amplification with reference gene primers provided the estimates of nucleated cell counts. Using immunoSEQ multiplex PCR, the repertoire was profiled, and TCRdb retains in-frame clones only, with some absent. V and J calls plus clone size are reproduced from that table; the DNA served to infer D and trimming. This table has roughly 200,000 clones, around 90% appearing once. The sequence came from a man aged 45-60 years with acute or convalescent COVID-19. The chain has TRBV2 and TRBJ1-4; TRBD1 might be the D (5 bases). The sequenced sample consisted of peripheral blood. The CDR3 region has the DNA TGTGCCAGCATTACGGGACTTCCCGGTAATGAAAAACTGTTTTTT. Protein: CASITGLPGNEKLFF.